These T cell receptor beta chains were read from a single sample in a study of neurological immune-mediated disorders. One entry per CDR3 protein, called by TCRdb with MiXCR from the 5' RACE reads. The table shows approximately 37,000 distinct CDR3 sequences, with less than 3.5% occurring only once. Sequencing was performed on PBMCs. These receptors were taken from a woman aged 55 to 70 with multiple sclerosis. CDR3s include the opening cysteine and the closing phenylalanine or tryptophan. Each record gives: clone size, V gene, D gene, J gene, CDR3 protein, CDR3 DNA. D genes are given only for firm matches. Some rows have no size entry. The others give once, few or many, or a class for an expanded clone.

clone_size: many
v_call: TRBV3-1
d_call: -
j_call: TRBJ1-5
cdr3_aa: CASSQGRNQPQHF
cdr3_nt: TGTGCCAGCAGCCAGGGCCGCAATCAGCCCCAGCATTTT

clone_size: many
v_call: TRBV20-1
d_call: -
j_call: TRBJ1-6
cdr3_aa: CSARERGRNSPLHF
cdr3_nt: TGCAGTGCTAGAGAGAGGGGGAGGAATTCACCCCTCCACTTT

clone_size: many
v_call: TRBV7-2
d_call: -
j_call: TRBJ1-5
cdr3_aa: CASELSGSRSNQPQHF
cdr3_nt: TGTGCCAGCGAACTTTCGGGGTCTAGAAGCAATCAGCCCCAGCATTTT

clone_size: many
v_call: TRBV20-1
d_call: TRBD1
j_call: TRBJ1-1
cdr3_aa: CSATTGVNTEAFF
cdr3_nt: TGCAGTGCAACGACAGGGGTGAACACTGAAGCTTTCTTT

clone_size: many
v_call: TRBV5-1
d_call: -
j_call: TRBJ2-5
cdr3_aa: CACGSDRQETQYF
cdr3_nt: TGCGCCTGCGGTTCCGACAGGCAAGAGACCCAGTACTTC

clone_size: many
v_call: TRBV12-3/TRBV12-4
d_call: TRBD2
j_call: TRBJ2-1
cdr3_aa: CASSPRVAGGLGEQFF
cdr3_nt: TGTGCCAGCAGTCCCCGGGTAGCGGGGGGGCTGGGTGAGCAGTTCTTC

clone_size: many
v_call: TRBV5-1
d_call: TRBD1
j_call: TRBJ2-1
cdr3_aa: CASSLGSGQGNEQFF
cdr3_nt: TGCGCCAGCAGCTTGGGCTCGGGACAGGGCAATGAGCAGTTCTTC

clone_size: many
v_call: TRBV5-1
d_call: -
j_call: TRBJ1-2
cdr3_aa: CASSGQGKGYTF
cdr3_nt: TGCGCCAGCAGCGGCCAAGGGAAAGGCTACACCTTC

clone_size: many
v_call: TRBV5-5
d_call: TRBD1
j_call: TRBJ1-5
cdr3_aa: CASSLDRGLRQPQHF
cdr3_nt: TGTGCCAGCAGCTTAGACAGGGGGCTGAGGCAGCCCCAGCATTTT

clone_size: many
v_call: TRBV5-1
d_call: -
j_call: TRBJ2-1
cdr3_aa: CASSISNEQFF
cdr3_nt: TGCGCCAGCAGCATAAGCAATGAGCAGTTCTTC

clone_size: many
v_call: TRBV7-2
d_call: -
j_call: TRBJ2-2
cdr3_aa: CASSLGIQGGGAGRELFF
cdr3_nt: TGTGCCAGCAGCTTAGGGATACAGGGAGGAGGGGCGGGCCGGGAGCTGTTTTTT

clone_size: many
v_call: TRBV29-1
d_call: TRBD1
j_call: TRBJ1-2
cdr3_aa: CSAGDRAYGYTF
cdr3_nt: TGCAGCGCAGGGGACAGGGCCTATGGCTACACCTTC

clone_size: many
v_call: TRBV20-1
d_call: -
j_call: TRBJ2-5
cdr3_aa: CSATRRVWAEETQYF
cdr3_nt: TGCAGTGCTACCCGCCGCGTTTGGGCGGAAGAGACCCAGTACTTC

clone_size: many
v_call: TRBV18
d_call: TRBD1
j_call: TRBJ1-1
cdr3_aa: CASSPTGTGGLAFF
cdr3_nt: TGTGCCAGCTCACCAACTGGGACAGGGGGCCTAGCTTTCTTT

clone_size: many
v_call: TRBV5-1
d_call: -
j_call: TRBJ2-6
cdr3_aa: CASSSQGGLAGANVLTF
cdr3_nt: TGCGCCAGCAGTAGTCAGGGCGGGTTGGCTGGGGCCAACGTCCTGACTTTC

clone_size: -
v_call: TRBV6-1
d_call: TRBD1
j_call: TRBJ1-2
cdr3_aa: CASSRQGKNRGYTF
cdr3_nt: TGTGCCAGCAGTAGACAGGGTAAGAATCGTGGCTACACCTTC

clone_size: many
v_call: TRBV12-3/TRBV12-4
d_call: -
j_call: TRBJ1-5
cdr3_aa: CASSDSTNQPQHF
cdr3_nt: TGTGCCAGCAGTGACAGCACCAATCAGCCCCAGCATTTT

clone_size: many
v_call: TRBV20-1
d_call: -
j_call: TRBJ2-7
cdr3_aa: CSASGWGEQYF
cdr3_nt: TGCAGTGCTAGTGGATGGGGAGAGCAGTACTTC

clone_size: -
v_call: TRBV7-8
d_call: -
j_call: TRBJ2-3
cdr3_aa: CASSLVVFAASTDTQYF
cdr3_nt: TGTGCCAGCAGCCTAGTTGTTTTCGCGGCCAGCACAGATACGCAGTATTTT

clone_size: many
v_call: TRBV20-1
d_call: -
j_call: TRBJ2-3
cdr3_aa: CSARVAGALTDTQYF
cdr3_nt: TGCAGTGCTAGGGTGGCGGGGGCCCTCACAGATACGCAGTATTTT

clone_size: many
v_call: TRBV3-1
d_call: -
j_call: TRBJ2-2
cdr3_aa: CASSQGVSAATGELFF
cdr3_nt: TGTGCCAGCAGCCAAGGGGTTAGCGCGGCCACCGGGGAGCTGTTTTTT

clone_size: many
v_call: TRBV7-2
d_call: TRBD1
j_call: TRBJ2-1
cdr3_aa: CASSSINRGRHEQFF
cdr3_nt: TGTGCCAGCAGCTCCATCAACAGGGGACGGCATGAGCAGTTCTTC

clone_size: many
v_call: TRBV15
d_call: -
j_call: TRBJ1-5
cdr3_aa: CATSRVQTGFRSNQPQHF
cdr3_nt: TGTGCCACCAGCAGAGTCCAGACAGGTTTCCGCAGCAATCAGCCCCAGCATTTT

clone_size: many
v_call: TRBV20-1
d_call: TRBD1
j_call: TRBJ2-7
cdr3_aa: CSALDFTSGTGYEQYF
cdr3_nt: TGCAGTGCCCTTGACTTCACGTCCGGGACAGGCTACGAGCAGTACTTC

clone_size: many
v_call: TRBV4-1
d_call: -
j_call: TRBJ2-6
cdr3_aa: CASSQAEGGSGANVLTF
cdr3_nt: TGCGCCAGCAGCCAAGCGGAAGGGGGCTCTGGGGCCAACGTCCTGACTTTC

clone_size: many
v_call: TRBV5-1
d_call: TRBD1
j_call: TRBJ2-7
cdr3_aa: CASSPLQGAGEQYF
cdr3_nt: TGCGCCAGCAGCCCACTACAGGGGGCGGGGGAGCAGTACTTC

clone_size: -
v_call: TRBV29-1
d_call: -
j_call: TRBJ2-7
cdr3_aa: CSVEQGGSYEQYF
cdr3_nt: TGCAGCGTTGAACAGGGAGGATCCTACGAGCAGTACTTC

clone_size: many
v_call: TRBV5-1
d_call: TRBD1
j_call: TRBJ2-3
cdr3_aa: CASSLPGTGKDTQYF
cdr3_nt: TGCGCCAGCAGCTTGCCCGGGACAGGGAAGGATACGCAGTATTTT

clone_size: many
v_call: TRBV30
d_call: -
j_call: TRBJ1-4
cdr3_aa: CAWSVGLATNEKLFF
cdr3_nt: TGTGCCTGGAGTGTAGGGCTTGCAACTAATGAAAAACTGTTTTTT

clone_size: many
v_call: TRBV4-1
d_call: TRBD2
j_call: TRBJ2-1
cdr3_aa: CASTLRGLGLAPARWHNEQFF
cdr3_nt: TGCGCCAGCACCCTCAGGGGGCTGGGACTAGCGCCGGCACGGTGGCACAATGAGCAGTTCTTC

clone_size: -
v_call: TRBV18
d_call: TRBD1
j_call: TRBJ1-5
cdr3_aa: CASSPETGALGQHF
cdr3_nt: TGTGCCAGCTCCCCCGAGACAGGGGCTCTGGGGCAGCATTTT

clone_size: many
v_call: TRBV5-4
d_call: -
j_call: TRBJ1-2
cdr3_aa: CASSPGPRVDGYTF
cdr3_nt: TGTGCCAGCAGTCCCGGGCCCAGGGTGGATGGCTACACCTTC

clone_size: many
v_call: TRBV5-5
d_call: -
j_call: TRBJ2-7
cdr3_aa: CASSLELVQSRGEQYF
cdr3_nt: TGTGCCAGCAGCTTGGAGTTAGTACAGTCCAGAGGGGAGCAGTACTTC

clone_size: many
v_call: TRBV27
d_call: -
j_call: TRBJ1-6
cdr3_aa: CASSFLEAAYNSPLHF
cdr3_nt: TGTGCCAGCAGTTTTTTGGAGGCTGCCTATAATTCACCCCTCCACTTT

clone_size: many
v_call: TRBV10-3
d_call: TRBD2
j_call: TRBJ2-3
cdr3_aa: CAISESPSGDTQYF
cdr3_nt: TGTGCCATCAGTGAGTCACCTAGCGGGGACACGCAGTATTTT

clone_size: many
v_call: TRBV7-2
d_call: -
j_call: TRBJ1-1
cdr3_aa: CASSLGPGNTEAFF
cdr3_nt: TGTGCCAGCAGCTTGGGGCCAGGGAACACTGAAGCTTTCTTT

clone_size: many
v_call: TRBV20-1
d_call: -
j_call: TRBJ1-3
cdr3_aa: CSAPRGGTGNTIYF
cdr3_nt: TGCAGTGCTCCCCGGGGGGGGACCGGAAACACCATATATTTT

clone_size: many
v_call: TRBV5-1
d_call: TRBD1
j_call: TRBJ1-2
cdr3_aa: CASNPDRGFYGYTF
cdr3_nt: TGCGCCAGCAACCCGGACAGGGGCTTCTATGGCTACACCTTC

clone_size: many
v_call: TRBV3-1
d_call: TRBD2
j_call: TRBJ2-1
cdr3_aa: CASSQAGGTYNEQFF
cdr3_nt: TGTGCCAGCAGCCAAGCGGGGGGAACCTACAATGAGCAGTTCTTC

clone_size: many
v_call: TRBV5-1
d_call: -
j_call: TRBJ2-1
cdr3_aa: CASSLAAREQFF
cdr3_nt: TGCGCCAGCAGCTTGGCCGCCCGGGAGCAGTTCTTC

clone_size: many
v_call: TRBV18
d_call: -
j_call: TRBJ1-5
cdr3_aa: CASSPKVGAGQPQHF
cdr3_nt: TGTGCCAGCTCGCCGAAAGTGGGGGCGGGTCAGCCCCAGCATTTT

clone_size: many
v_call: TRBV10-2
d_call: TRBD2
j_call: TRBJ2-5
cdr3_aa: CASSGLAGYQETQYF
cdr3_nt: TGCGCCAGCAGTGGTCTAGCGGGGTACCAAGAGACCCAGTACTTC

clone_size: -
v_call: TRBV5-8
d_call: TRBD1
j_call: TRBJ1-5
cdr3_aa: CASKSGTGFFLGNQPQHF
cdr3_nt: TGTGCCAGCAAATCCGGGACAGGGTTTTTTCTCGGCAATCAGCCCCAGCATTTT

clone_size: many
v_call: TRBV14
d_call: TRBD2
j_call: TRBJ2-3
cdr3_aa: CASSQAGAGVTDTQYF
cdr3_nt: TGTGCCAGCAGCCAAGCAGGAGCGGGGGTCACAGATACGCAGTATTTT

clone_size: many
v_call: TRBV20-1
d_call: TRBD1
j_call: TRBJ2-1
cdr3_aa: CSARDRTGVKSSYNEQFF
cdr3_nt: TGCAGTGCTAGGGATCGGACAGGGGTCAAATCCTCCTACAATGAGCAGTTCTTC

clone_size: few
v_call: TRBV10-1
d_call: -
j_call: TRBJ2-3
cdr3_aa: CASSESGRAESTDTQYF
cdr3_nt: TGCGCCAGCAGTGAGTCGGGGCGGGCAGAGAGCACAGATACGCAGTATTTT